These T cell receptor beta chains were read from a single sample in a study of blood T cell repertoires in COVID-19. This table comes from immunoSEQ multiplex PCR, and its TCRdb copy is limited to in-frame clones, with some not included. This sample has roughly 200,000 clones, with just under 90% found just once. Sequenced input: PBMCs or T cells enriched from blood (not recorded which). The receptor source for this set is a woman aged 25 to 39 with acute COVID-19. Both conserved end residues are part of each CDR3. The order of the fields is J gene, CDR3 length, V gene, clone size, D gene, CDR3 protein, CDR3 DNA. D genes are given only for firm matches. Clone size is stated in some rows and not others, as once, few, many or a class when expanded.

>TRBJ2-5|16|TRBV27|NA|NA
CASSLDLSGRQETQYF
TGTGCCAGCAGTTTAGATCTTTCAGGCCGCCAAGAGACCCAGTACTTC
>TRBJ2-2|13|TRBV18|few|NA
CASSPDRPGELFF
TGTGCCAGCTCACCCGACAGGCCCGGGGAGCTGTTTTTT
>TRBJ2-2|15|TRBV9|few|NA
CASSANLGQTGELFF
TGTGCCAGCAGCGCCAATTTAGGACAGACCGGGGAGCTGTTTTTT
>TRBJ2-3|16|TRBV11-2|NA|TRBD2
CASSLWGGGAVDTQYF
TGTGCCAGCAGCTTATGGGGCGGGGGGGCAGTAGATACGCAGTATTTT
>TRBJ2-3|14|TRBV7-6|NA|NA
CASRFSSGTDTQYF
TGTGCCAGCCGATTTTCCTCGGGCACAGATACGCAGTATTTT
>TRBJ1-6|15|TRBV3-1/TRBV3-2|NA|TRBD1
CASSRTTGVNSPLHF
TGTGCCAGCAGCCGAACAACAGGGGTCAATTCACCCCTCCACTTT
>TRBJ2-7|13|TRBV2|NA|NA
CASRLQVSYEQYF
TGTGCCAGCAGGTTGCAGGTATCCTACGAGCAGTACTTC
>TRBJ1-3|17|TRBV18|NA|TRBD1
CASSPSPDRGPVYTIYF
TGTGCCAGCTCACCATCGCCGGACAGGGGGCCGGTATACACCATATATTTT
>TRBJ2-1|16|TRBV5-1|NA|TRBD1
CASSLEGTGVTNEQFF
TGCGCCAGCAGCTTGGAGGGGACAGGGGTGACCAATGAGCAGTTCTTC
>TRBJ2-2|13|TRBV5-1|NA|NA
CASSLLRPGELFF
TGCGCCAGCAGCTTGTTGAGGCCCGGGGAGCTGTTTTTT
>TRBJ1-1|15|TRBV6-5|NA|TRBD1
CASRQQGVTNTEAFF
TGTGCCAGCAGACAACAGGGGGTTACGAACACTGAAGCTTTCTTT
>TRBJ2-3|16|TRBV4-3|NA|TRBD2
CASSQGLAGLTDTQYF
TGCGCCAGCAGCCAAGGACTAGCGGGGCTCACAGATACGCAGTATTTT
>TRBJ2-7|16|TRBV7-9|NA|NA
CASSLGWGGALDEQYF
TGTGCCAGCAGCCTCGGATGGGGGGGCGCTCTGGACGAGCAGTACTTC
>TRBJ2-7|16|TRBV7-2|NA|NA
CASSFGWRAGGAEQYF
TGTGCCAGCAGCTTCGGTTGGCGGGCTGGCGGTGCCGAGCAGTACTTC
>TRBJ1-1|14|TRBV5-1|NA|TRBD1
CASSLPGTGGEAFF
TGCGCCAGCAGCTTGCCCGGGACAGGGGGCGAAGCTTTCTTT
>TRBJ1-5|15|TRBV7-2|NA|TRBD1
CASSYRTGNNQPQHF
TGTGCCAGCAGCTATCGGACAGGGAACAATCAGCCCCAGCATTTT